A selection of T cell receptor beta chains follows, all from one sample in a study of blood T cell repertoires in COVID-19. Profiled with immunoSEQ multiplex PCR; TCRdb holds only in-frame clones, not every one. The data contain about 300,000 clones, approximately 84% of them seen just once; the ten biggest clones take up roughly 1.6%. The sequencing sample was made of peripheral blood. The source is a human donor with COVID-19, enrolled during active disease. The donor label of this sample is uncertain. The CDR3 runs from the conserved cysteine through the conserved F or W. A D gene is named only where the DNA matches it firmly. Clone size is not always given. Where it is, it says once, few, many or a class for expanded clones.

clone size: -; D gene: TRBD2; J gene: TRBJ2-1; V gene: TRBV2; CDR3 DNA: TGTGCCAGCAGTGAGAGGCTAGCGGGGTACAATGAGCAGTTCTTC; CDR3 protein: CASSERLAGYNEQFF
clone size: -; D gene: TRBD1; J gene: TRBJ1-2; V gene: TRBV7-2; CDR3 DNA: TGTGCCAGCAGCTTAGCCCTAGGACAGGGGGGAGGCTACACCTTC; CDR3 protein: CASSLALGQGGGYTF
clone size: -; D gene: -; J gene: TRBJ1-2; V gene: TRBV12-5; CDR3 DNA: TGTGCTAGTGGTTTGGCCGCCGCGGCTACGGACTATGGCTACACCTTC; CDR3 protein: CASGLAAAATDYGYTF
clone size: once; D gene: -; J gene: TRBJ2-1; V gene: TRBV27; CDR3 DNA: TGTGCCAGCAGTTCGCCGGACGGGGACAATGAGCAGTTCTTC; CDR3 protein: CASSSPDGDNEQFF
clone size: -; D gene: TRBD1; J gene: TRBJ1-1; V gene: TRBV28; CDR3 DNA: TGTGCCAGCAGTTGGGACAGGGGGTTTGGGTTGGGTACTGAAGCTTTCTTT; CDR3 protein: CASSWDRGFGLGTEAFF
clone size: -; D gene: TRBD1; J gene: TRBJ2-1; V gene: TRBV19; CDR3 DNA: TGTGCCAGTAGTTCTCAATGGGACAGGGGACCGTTCTTC; CDR3 protein: CASSSQWDRGPFF
clone size: -; D gene: -; J gene: TRBJ2-2; V gene: TRBV5-1; CDR3 DNA: TGCGCCAGCAGCTTAGGAGGGGCGAACACCGGGGAGCTGTTTTTT; CDR3 protein: CASSLGGANTGELFF
clone size: once; D gene: TRBD2; J gene: TRBJ2-1; V gene: TRBV7-8; CDR3 DNA: TGTGCCAGCAGCTTTGCCCTAGCGGCGACGAGCTCCTACAATGAGCAGTTCTTC; CDR3 protein: CASSFALAATSSYNEQFF
clone size: -; D gene: TRBD2; J gene: TRBJ2-1; V gene: TRBV7-2; CDR3 DNA: TGTGCCAGCAGCTCCAGGTTGGGCGGGAGCCGCGAGCAGTTCTTC; CDR3 protein: CASSSRLGGSREQFF
clone size: -; D gene: TRBD1; J gene: TRBJ2-3; V gene: TRBV6-6; CDR3 DNA: TGTGCCAGCAGTCGACGGGACAGCTCCCTGCCAGAGACGCAGTATTTT; CDR3 protein: CASSRRDSSLPETQYF
clone size: once; D gene: -; J gene: TRBJ1-3; V gene: TRBV19; CDR3 DNA: TGTGCCAGTAGTATAATCAGTCCCAGCTCTGGAAACACCATATATTTT; CDR3 protein: CASSIISPSSGNTIYF
clone size: -; D gene: -; J gene: TRBJ2-2; V gene: TRBV5-1; CDR3 DNA: TGCGCCAGCAGTAGGACACCTAACACCGGGGAGCTGTTTTTT; CDR3 protein: CASSRTPNTGELFF
clone size: once; D gene: TRBD1; J gene: TRBJ1-1; V gene: TRBV11-2; CDR3 DNA: TGTGCCAGCAGCCCAGACAGGGTGGTGTGGACTGAAGCTTTCTTT; CDR3 protein: CASSPDRVVWTEAFF
clone size: -; D gene: -; J gene: TRBJ1-1; V gene: TRBV9; CDR3 DNA: TGTGCCAGCAGCGAGCCAAACAGGGAAGTTGAAGCTTTCTTT; CDR3 protein: CASSEPNREVEAFF
clone size: -; D gene: -; J gene: TRBJ1-2; V gene: TRBV5-1; CDR3 DNA: TGCGCCAGCAGGAAGGAGGTTTGGGAAAACTATGGCTACACCTTC; CDR3 protein: CASRKEVWENYGYTF
clone size: -; D gene: TRBD1; J gene: TRBJ2-1; V gene: TRBV13; CDR3 DNA: TGTGCCAGCAGCTTCCGGGACAGGGCCCCTGAGCAGTTCTTC; CDR3 protein: CASSFRDRAPEQFF
clone size: -; D gene: TRBD1; J gene: TRBJ2-6; V gene: TRBV3-1/TRBV3-2; CDR3 DNA: TGTGCCAGCAGCCGGGTCTTAAAGCGAGGGGGCGGGTCTGGGGCCAACGTCCTGACTTTC; CDR3 protein: CASSRVLKRGGGSGANVLTF
clone size: -; D gene: TRBD2; J gene: TRBJ2-7; V gene: TRBV28; CDR3 DNA: TGTGCCACATGGACTAGCGGGTCCTACGAGCAGTACTTC; CDR3 protein: CATWTSGSYEQYF
clone size: -; D gene: -; J gene: TRBJ2-1; V gene: TRBV30; CDR3 DNA: TGTGCCTGGAAGAGGGGGGGAGTCCACTACAATGAGCAGTTCTTC; CDR3 protein: CAWKRGGVHYNEQFF
clone size: -; D gene: TRBD1; J gene: TRBJ1-1; V gene: TRBV6-5; CDR3 DNA: TGTGCCAGCAGCCCCGAGGGACAGCAAGCTTTCTTT; CDR3 protein: CASSPEGQQAFF
clone size: -; D gene: TRBD2; J gene: TRBJ2-1; V gene: TRBV2; CDR3 DNA: TGTGCCAGCAGTGAAGGAGTAGCGGGAGTGGTCAATGAGCAGTTCTTC; CDR3 protein: CASSEGVAGVVNEQFF
clone size: -; D gene: -; J gene: TRBJ2-7; V gene: TRBV28; CDR3 DNA: TGTGCCAGCAGGCTGGAGGGACAGATCTACGAGCAGTACTTC; CDR3 protein: CASRLEGQIYEQYF
clone size: -; D gene: -; J gene: TRBJ2-1; V gene: TRBV4-1; CDR3 DNA: TGCGCCAGCAGCCAAGAAAAAAATGTTCGGGGAGCGACCCTCTTC; CDR3 protein: CASSQEKNVRGATLF
clone size: -; D gene: TRBD1; J gene: TRBJ2-3; V gene: TRBV9; CDR3 DNA: TGTGCCAGCAGCGTAGCTGGGACAGGGACGATCGGCACAGATACGCAGTATTTT; CDR3 protein: CASSVAGTGTIGTDTQYF
clone size: -; D gene: -; J gene: TRBJ2-7; V gene: TRBV19; CDR3 DNA: TGTGCCAGTAGCTTGAACAGGGACCTCAGGAACGAGCAGTACTTC; CDR3 protein: CASSLNRDLRNEQYF
clone size: -; D gene: -; J gene: TRBJ2-2; V gene: TRBV9; CDR3 DNA: TGTGCCAGCAGCGGAGTAACTAGTGAGAACACCGGGGAGCTGTTTTTT; CDR3 protein: CASSGVTSENTGELFF
clone size: -; D gene: TRBD1; J gene: TRBJ1-1; V gene: TRBV7-9; CDR3 DNA: TGTGCCAGCAGCTTATGGGGACAGGGGACTGAAGCTTTCTTT; CDR3 protein: CASSLWGQGTEAFF
clone size: -; D gene: TRBD2; J gene: TRBJ2-1; V gene: TRBV6-4; CDR3 DNA: TGTGCCAGCAGGGAGACTAGCGGGAGTACGCAGTTCTTC; CDR3 protein: CASRETSGSTQFF
clone size: -; D gene: -; J gene: TRBJ2-2; V gene: TRBV29-1; CDR3 DNA: TGCAGCGCTCTACTTTACAGGACGAACACCGGGGAGCTGTTTTTT; CDR3 protein: CSALLYRTNTGELFF
clone size: -; D gene: -; J gene: TRBJ2-3; V gene: TRBV7-2; CDR3 DNA: TGTGCCAGCAAAGCAGGGCTCAGGGATACGCAGTATTTT; CDR3 protein: CASKAGLRDTQYF
clone size: -; D gene: -; J gene: TRBJ2-1; V gene: TRBV28; CDR3 DNA: TGTGCCAGCAGTCCCCCCGCGGGTCGCTTGTTGGAGCAGTTCTTC; CDR3 protein: CASSPPAGRLLEQFF
clone size: many; D gene: TRBD2; J gene: TRBJ2-7; V gene: TRBV5-1; CDR3 DNA: TGCGCCAGCAGCTTGGAACTAGCGGGCGAGCAGTACTTC; CDR3 protein: CASSLELAGEQYF
clone size: -; D gene: TRBD2; J gene: TRBJ2-3; V gene: TRBV7-9; CDR3 DNA: TGTGCCAGCAGACCCTCTCTAGCGGGAGGCACAGATACGCAGTATTTT; CDR3 protein: CASRPSLAGGTDTQYF
clone size: -; D gene: TRBD2; J gene: TRBJ2-3; V gene: TRBV29-1; CDR3 DNA: TGCAGCGTTGCTCGGCGCCTAGCGGGGACAGATACGCAGTATTTT; CDR3 protein: CSVARRLAGTDTQYF
clone size: -; D gene: -; J gene: TRBJ1-1; V gene: TRBV9; CDR3 DNA: TGTGCCAGCAGGGGCAACACTGAAGCTTTCTTT; CDR3 protein: CASRGNTEAFF
clone size: -; D gene: -; J gene: TRBJ1-4; V gene: TRBV5-1; CDR3 DNA: TGCGCCAGCAGCTCCGAGCCGGTTGCAACTAATGAAAAACTGTTTTTT; CDR3 protein: CASSSEPVATNEKLFF
clone size: -; D gene: TRBD1; J gene: TRBJ1-5; V gene: TRBV3-1/TRBV3-2; CDR3 DNA: TGTGCCAGCAGCCAAGATCGGGAAGGGGGCTGGCCCCAGCATTTT; CDR3 protein: CASSQDREGGWPQHF
clone size: -; D gene: TRBD1; J gene: TRBJ2-1; V gene: TRBV3-1/TRBV3-2; CDR3 DNA: TGTGCCAGCAGCGACAGGACAGGGGGCTTCGGTGAGCAGTTCTTC; CDR3 protein: CASSDRTGGFGEQFF
clone size: -; D gene: TRBD1; J gene: TRBJ2-5; V gene: TRBV7-2; CDR3 DNA: TGTGCCAGCAGCTCTACAGGGGTACAAGAGACCCAGTACTTC; CDR3 protein: CASSSTGVQETQYF
clone size: once; D gene: -; J gene: TRBJ2-1; V gene: TRBV6-5; CDR3 DNA: TGTGCCAGCTCTCTAGGTCGTAGGTATGAGCAGTTCTTC; CDR3 protein: CASSLGRRYEQFF
clone size: few; D gene: -; J gene: TRBJ2-1; V gene: TRBV28; CDR3 DNA: TGTGCCACCGGTTGGTCCTCTTACAATGAGCAGTTCTTC; CDR3 protein: CATGWSSYNEQFF
clone size: once; D gene: -; J gene: TRBJ2-3; V gene: TRBV29-1; CDR3 DNA: TGCAGCGTTGCCCAGACAGTCACAGATACGCAGTATTTT; CDR3 protein: CSVAQTVTDTQYF
clone size: once; D gene: -; J gene: TRBJ1-1; V gene: TRBV9; CDR3 DNA: TGTGCCAGCAGCGTAGTAGGGGATATGAACACTGAAGCTTTCTTT; CDR3 protein: CASSVVGDMNTEAFF
clone size: -; D gene: -; J gene: TRBJ1-2; V gene: TRBV9; CDR3 DNA: TGTGCCAGCAGCGGAGAGACAAACCGGCATGGCTACACCTTC; CDR3 protein: CASSGETNRHGYTF
clone size: few; D gene: -; J gene: TRBJ1-1; V gene: TRBV10-1; CDR3 DNA: TGCGCCAGCAGCAGACAGGCCAACAGGAACACTGAAGCTTTCTTT; CDR3 protein: CASSRQANRNTEAFF
clone size: -; D gene: -; J gene: TRBJ2-1; V gene: TRBV5-1; CDR3 DNA: TGCGCCAGCAGCTTGGAAGCGGGTACACACAATGAGCAGTTCTTC; CDR3 protein: CASSLEAGTHNEQFF
clone size: -; D gene: TRBD2; J gene: TRBJ2-7; V gene: TRBV19; CDR3 DNA: TGTGCCAGTAGTGACCAACAAACTAGCGGGCCTTCTATAGGGCGCTACGAGCAGTACTTC; CDR3 protein: CASSDQQTSGPSIGRYEQYF
clone size: -; D gene: -; J gene: TRBJ1-6; V gene: TRBV19; CDR3 DNA: TGTGCCAGTAGTATGTTGGCAGGGAATTCACCCCTCCACTTT; CDR3 protein: CASSMLAGNSPLHF
clone size: -; D gene: TRBD1; J gene: TRBJ1-4; V gene: TRBV27; CDR3 DNA: TGTGCCAGCACCCAACACAGGGGTAATGAAAAACTGTTTTTT; CDR3 protein: CASTQHRGNEKLFF